A single sample gave rise to the 30 T cell receptor beta chains below, sequenced in a study of blood T cell repertoires in COVID-19. Assay: immunoSEQ multiplex PCR; the TCRdb copy retains only in-frame clones and omits some. The sample shows approximately 290,000 clones, roughly 90% of them seen only once. Input material: peripheral blood. These receptors were obtained from a woman in her thirties with COVID-19, enrolled during active disease.

This chain connects TRBV6-5 to TRBJ1-5, with TRBD1 identical over 7 bases. The CDR3 consists of 14 residues. Per germline, CDR1 MNHEY and CDR2 SVGAGI. The junction had 8 bases not matched to a gene; V was cut back by 6 bases and J by 6 bases. The CDR3: CASRQRQGVQPQHF. The CDR3 DNA reads TGTGCCAGCAGGCAAAGACAGGGAGTTCAGCCCCAGCATTTT.

The chain couples TRBV5-1 to TRBJ2-7, with 10 bases aligning to TRBD2. The germline gives CDR1 SGHRS, CDR2 YFSETQ. The CDR3 sequence is 15 residues long. The V and J ends lost 1 base and 7 bases, in that order; junction bases with no gene match: 8. CDR3 bases: TGCGCCAGCAGCTTGCAGCGGGGGGGTTCGGGAGAGCAGTACTTC. Translating it yields CASSLQRGGSGEQYF.

The rearrangement joins TRBV10-3 to TRBJ2-3; 7 positions agree with TRBD2. The CDR3 has 15 residues. V lost 0 bases, J lost 8 bases, and 8 bases stayed unmatched. Germline assignment: CDR1 ENHRY and CDR2 SYGVKD. CDR3 amino acids: CAISESGGDYATQYF. DNA for the CDR3: TGTGCCATCAGTGAGTCGGGGGGGGACTACGCTACGCAGTATTTT.

This clone has only a few counts. This chain links TRBV25-1 with TRBJ1-2; TRBD1 matches 11 bases. Germline V gives CDR1 MGHDK, CDR2 SYGVNS. Trimming cost V 3 bases and J 6 bases; bases outside gene matches: 12. This CDR3 has 17 amino acids. The DNA of the CDR3 is TGTGCCAGCAGTGACCCCAGCCACCGGGACAGGGGGGATGGCTACACCTTC. It codes for CASSDPSHRDRGDGYTF.

V is TRBV5-1 and J is TRBJ2-3; TRBD1 aligns across 9 bases. Germline loops: CDR1 SGHRS, CDR2 YFSETQ. The CDR3 length is 15 residues. The V and J ends lost 4 bases and 2 bases, in that order; junction bases with no gene match: 5. The CDR3 here is CASSPYRGPTDTQYF. In DNA form, the CDR3 reads TGCGCCAGCAGCCCGTACAGGGGGCCCACAGATACGCAGTATTTT.

The chain recombines TRBV7-8 with TRBJ1-2; D gene unclear. The ends were cut back, 4 bases at V and 1 base at J, with 10 bases in the middle. The CDR3 covers 14 residues. Germline lookup yields CDR1 SGHVS and CDR2 FQNEAQ. The CDR3 region is CASSSRGSNYGYTF. In DNA form, the CDR3 reads TGTGCCAGCAGCTCTAGAGGCAGTAACTATGGCTACACCTTC. Filled out from reference TRBV7-8 and TRBJ1-2, the complete variable domain reads GAGVSQSPRYKVAKRGQDVALRCDPISGHVSLFWYQQALGQGPEFLTYFQNEAQLDKSGLPSDRFFAERPEGSVSTLKIQRTQQEDSAVYLCASSSRGSNYGYTFGSGTRLTVV.

This sequence joins TRBV5-1 and TRBJ2-2; D is possibly TRBD1 (5 bases). The germline gives CDR1 SGHRS, CDR2 YFSETQ. This CDR3 is 15 amino acids long. The V end was cut by 4 bases, the J end by 1 base, with 11 bases between. The CDR3 bases are TGCGCCAGCAGCACACTAAGGGGGAACACCGGGGAGCTGTTTTTT. Translated: CASSTLRGNTGELFF.

This clone was picked up a small number of times. V usage is TRBV27 and J usage is TRBJ1-2; a weak D match, TRBD1 (6 bases). This CDR3 is built from 15 residues. V was pared by 7 bases and J by 1 base, with 16 bases between. CDR1 is MNHEY, CDR2 SMNVEV, per germline (reference sequence). The CDR3 is CASKQGLGVNYGYTF. In DNA, the CDR3 is TGTGCCAGCAAGCAGGGGCTAGGAGTTAACTATGGCTACACCTTC.

CDR3 DNA: TGCGCCAGCAGCTTGGGCCGGGGAGGAGGGGAAAAACTGTTTTTT. This translates into CASSLGRGGGEKLFF. J is TRBJ1-4 and V is TRBV5-1; D ambiguous. CDR1 is SGHRS, CDR2 YFSETQ, per germline. This CDR3 region has 15 residues. V was pared by 0 bases and J by 8 bases, with 14 bases between.

Of note for this clone: Other DNA sequences within the sample encode an identical CDR3. This chain uses TRBV18 with TRBJ2-5; no clear D. V was trimmed by 2 bases and J by 5 bases, leaving 6 bases between them. The CDR3 extends over 12 amino acids. Germline CDR1 KGHSH, CDR2 LQKENI. CDR3 loop: CASSPTGETQYF. Written as DNA, the CDR3 is TGTGCCAGCTCACCAACCGGGGAGACCCAGTACTTC.

This clone occurred once. The J gene is TRBJ1-2, the V gene TRBV21-1; TRBD1, the D gene given by the table, was not confirmed from the DNA. TRBV21-1 is marked as a pseudogene. The CDR3 is 17 amino acids. The DNA of the CDR3 is TGTGCCAGCAGCAAACTTCCCCAGGGACACGAGACCTATGGCTACACCTTC. Translation: CASSKLPQGHETYGYTF.

The chain links TRBV5-1 to TRBJ1-2; D perhaps matches TRBD1 (5 bases). The CDR3 is made up of 14 amino acids. The V gene's germline CDR1 is SGHRS and CDR2 YFSETQ. V lost 4 bases to trimming and J lost 4 bases, with 14 bases between them. The CDR3 is CASSGAMGGYGYTF. The CDR3 DNA reads TGCGCCAGCAGCGGGGCTATGGGGGGCTATGGCTACACCTTC.

The rearrangement links TRBV5-1 to TRBJ1-2; 9 bases line up with TRBD1. The V gene's germline CDR1 is SGHRS and CDR2 YFSETQ. V trimming: 4 bases; J trimming: 8 bases; junction bases outside the gene matches: 6. The CDR3 sequence is 13 residues long. The CDR3 nucleotides read TGCGCCAGCAGCACCACAGGGGGCGGAGGCTACACCTTC. Its protein product is CASSTTGGGGYTF.

This chain uses TRBV6-4 with TRBJ1-1; D call uncertain. CDR3 length equals 16 residues. Germline V gene lookup returns CDR1 MRHNA and CDR2 SNTAGT. With 5 bases removed from V and 0 bases from J, the gap between germline ends came to 16 bases. CDR3 in DNA: TGTGCCAGCAGTAAGGAGGCGGTGTTTATGAACACTGAAGCTTTCTTT. This codes for CASSKEAVFMNTEAFF.

J is TRBJ1-2 and V is TRBV2; D perhaps matches TRBD1 (5 bases). The V end lost 7 bases, the J end lost 4 bases, and 16 bases lay between the germline ends. CDR1 SNHLY and CDR2 FYNNEI come from the germline V gene. CDR3 length: 14 residues. The CDR3 region has the DNA TGTGCCAGCACCCGGGGGGGGGTCGTCTATGGCTACACCTTC. Its protein is CASTRGGVVYGYTF.

This chain links TRBV18 with TRBJ1-2; TRBD1 might be the D (6 bases). V lost 3 bases, J lost 8 bases, and 16 bases lay in between. The CDR3 runs to 14 residues. Looked up from germline, CDR1 is KGHSH and CDR2 is LQKENI. DNA for the CDR3: TGTGCCAGCTCACCGAACAGGGAATCTCGGGGCTACACCTTC. Translated: CASSPNRESRGYTF. Full variable domain (outside the CDR3, taken from reference TRBV18 and TRBJ1-2): NAGVMQNPRHLVRRRGQEARLRCSPMKGHSHVYWYRQLPEEGLKFMVYLQKENIIDESGMPKERFSAEFPKEGPSILRIQQVVRGDSAAYFCASSPNRESRGYTFGSGTRLTVV.

The chain uses TRBV2 and TRBJ1-1; possibly TRBD1 for D (5 bases). Trimming took off 6 bases at V and 3 bases at J, with 26 bases between the two ends. Germline V gene sequence: CDR1 SNHLY, CDR2 FYNNEI. The CDR3 spans 18 residues. CDR3 in DNA: TGTGCCAGCAGAGGGGACCGGGACTATATGACTGGAGACACTGAAGCTTTCTTT. Residues: CASRGDRDYMTGDTEAFF.

V usage is TRBV7-2 and J usage is TRBJ1-2; D gene unclear. Trimming removed 4 bases from V and 0 bases from J, with 9 bases in between. CDR1 is SGHTA and CDR2 is FQGNSA in the germline V gene. The CDR3 contains 14 residues. CDR3 coding DNA: TGTGCCAGCAGCTCTGGGAGGTCTAACTATGGCTACACCTTC. It translates to CASSSGRSNYGYTF. Variable domain in full (rest from reference TRBV7-2 and TRBJ1-2): GAGVSQSPSNKVTEKGKDVELRCDPISGHTALYWYRQSLGQGLEFLIYFQGNSAPDKSGLPSDRFSAERTGGSVSTLTIQRTQQEDSAVYLCASSSGRSNYGYTFGSGTRLTVV.

The chain couples TRBV2 to TRBJ2-1, with TRBD1 as a possible D gene (6 bases). The CDR3 has 16 residues. V shed 5 bases and J shed 3 bases, with 17 bases lying between them. CDR1 and CDR2 from the germline V gene are SNHLY and FYNNEI. CDR3 DNA sequence: TGTGCCAGCAGTTACAAAACGTCGGACAGCTACAATGAGCAGTTCTTC. Its translation is CASSYKTSDSYNEQFF.

The J gene is TRBJ1-6, the V gene TRBV5-4; the D gene is possibly TRBD1 (6 bases). Trimming left V 3 bases short and J 10 bases short, with 11 bases between. This CDR3 is 13 amino acids long. CDR1 is SGHNT and CDR2 is YYREEE in the germline V gene (reference sequence). CDR3 DNA: TGTGCCAGCAGCTCAGGGGATGGGTCACCCCTCCACTTT. Its translation: CASSSGDGSPLHF. Together with reference TRBV5-4 and TRBJ1-6, the CDR3 gives the full variable domain: ETGVTQSPTHLIKTRGQQVTLRCSSQSGHNTVSWYQQALGQGPQFIFQYYREEENGRGNFPPRFSGLQFPNYSSELNVNALELDDSALYLCASSSGDGSPLHFGNGTRLTVT.

This clone has at least ten counts. The J gene is TRBJ1-1, the V gene TRBV2; D is unresolved. The CDR3 length is 11 residues. Per germline, CDR1 SNHLY and CDR2 FYNNEI. The ends were cut back, 5 bases at V and 7 bases at J, with 8 bases in the middle. The CDR3 nucleotides are TGTGCCAGCAGTCCCGTACATGAAGCTTTCTTT. It is translated as CASSPVHEAFF.

Notes on this clone: Other DNA sequences in this specimen translate into the identical CDR3. The chain carries TRBV14 and TRBJ2-7; 11 nucleotides match TRBD1. V was pared by 4 bases and J by 2 bases, with 4 bases of the junction left unmatched. This CDR3 spans 15 amino acids. The germline CDR1 and CDR2 sequences are SGHDN and FVKESK. In DNA, the CDR3 is TGTGCCAGCAGCCTCCCGGGACAGGGGGCCTACGAGCAGTACTTC. Protein product: CASSLPGQGAYEQYF.

The CDR3: CASNRDRGTTDTQYF. The CDR3 DNA reads as TGTGCCAGCAACCGGGACAGAGGCACCACAGATACGCAGTATTTT. The chain couples TRBV5-6 to TRBJ2-3; the match to TRBD1 covers 7 bases. In germline, CDR1 is SGHDT, CDR2 YYEEEE. The CDR3 is made up of 15 amino acids. V gave up 6 bases and J gave up 2 bases; unmatched junction bases: 9.

This clone turned up a few times. This chain uses TRBV4-1 with TRBJ2-7; 7 bases agree with TRBD1. The CDR3 loop spans 14 amino acids. Per germline, CDR1 MGHRA and CDR2 YSYEKL. V was pared by 1 base and J by 3 bases, with 3 bases of the junction left unmatched. The CDR3 DNA reads TGCGCCAGCAGCCAAGGCCGGACAGGCTACGAGCAGTACTTC. Protein: CASSQGRTGYEQYF.

The chain has TRBV27 and TRBJ2-5; 9 bases line up with TRBD2. V shed 6 bases, J shed 5 bases, and the junction held 10 bases outside the gene matches. This CDR3 region has 15 residues. The germline V gene has CDR1 MNHEY and CDR2 SMNVEV (reference sequence). CDR3 in amino acids: CASSPGLAGWETQYF. CDR3 in DNA: TGTGCCAGCAGCCCGGGACTAGCTGGATGGGAGACCCAGTACTTC.

The chain is built from TRBV19 and TRBJ1-2; no reliable D call. V dropped 2 bases and J dropped 2 bases, with 6 bases sitting between them. CDR3 length equals 13 residues. Germline values: CDR1 LNHDA, CDR2 SQIVND (reference sequence). DNA of the CDR3: TGTGCCAGTAGTATAATCCAAAACTATGGCTACACCTTC. It yields the protein CASSIIQNYGYTF.

This clone was seen only a few times. The genes are TRBV19 and TRBJ1-1; D not resolved. The CDR3 consists of 12 residues. Trimming cost V 11 bases and J 1 base, with 11 bases left between them. In germline, CDR1 is LNHDA, CDR2 SQIVND (reference sequence). In DNA, the CDR3 is TGTGCCTCGAGGGCCACGAACACTGAAGCTTTCTTT. Translating it yields CASRATNTEAFF.

The V call is TRBV3-1 (or the pseudogene TRBV3-2), the J call TRBJ2-7; D might be TRBD1 (5 bases). CDR1 LGHDT and CDR2 YNNKEL come from the germline V gene (reference sequence). V was cut by 4 bases and J by 3 bases, with 13 bases left in between. The CDR3 contains 14 residues. CDR3 in amino acids: CASSREGALYEQYF. CDR3 DNA: TGTGCCAGCAGCCGAGAAGGGGCTCTCTACGAGCAGTACTTC.

For the CDR3, the DNA is TGTGCCAGCAGCTTGGGGGGCCCTAACTATGGCTACACCTTC. This gives the protein CASSLGGPNYGYTF. The chain joins TRBV5-4 to TRBJ1-2; possibly TRBD1 for D (5 bases). The CDR3 runs to 14 residues. The V and J ends lost 0 bases and 0 bases respectively, with 6 bases between them. Germline V gives CDR1 SGHNT, CDR2 YYREEE (reference sequence).

The V gene is TRBV5-1, the J gene TRBJ1-4, with 7 nucleotides matching TRBD1. Per germline, CDR1 SGHRS and CDR2 YFSETQ. The CDR3 is made up of 15 amino acids. With 4 bases clipped from V and 7 bases from J, the junction kept 10 bases outside the gene matches. DNA for the CDR3: TGCGCCAGCAGCCTCTCTGGTCAGGGGGTTGAAAAACTGTTTTTT. Amino acids: CASSLSGQGVEKLFF.